There are many counts of the clone carrying this TCR beta chain. Its antigen is unidentified. These data originate in a study of T-cell reconstitution after alpha-beta-depleted transplantation in children. Study results and caveats: Once a year had passed after transplant, T-cell counts and diversity came mostly from newly produced T cells.

Germline V gene data show CDR1 as SGHRS and CDR2 as YFSETQ. The trim removed 5 bases at V and 7 bases at J, leaving 6 bases unmatched. The CDR3 runs 14 residues. Using unique molecular identifiers, the investigators prepared the TCRbeta library. Using its own MiXCR run on the PCR reads, TCRdb lists one record per CDR3 protein. The data contain approximately 170,000 distinct CDR3 sequences, more than 9.5% of them singletons. The clonotype originates from a boy aged 2-15 years with acute myeloid leukemia, due to receive a stem cell transplant. This chain links TRBV5-1 with TRBJ2-1, with 10 bases identical to TRBD2. Material: PBMCs, obtained before TCRalphabeta/CD19-depleted stem cell transplant. In DNA, the CDR3 is TGCGCCAGCAGACCCGGACTAGCGGATAATGAGCAGTTCTTC. The encoded protein is CASRPGLADNEQFF.